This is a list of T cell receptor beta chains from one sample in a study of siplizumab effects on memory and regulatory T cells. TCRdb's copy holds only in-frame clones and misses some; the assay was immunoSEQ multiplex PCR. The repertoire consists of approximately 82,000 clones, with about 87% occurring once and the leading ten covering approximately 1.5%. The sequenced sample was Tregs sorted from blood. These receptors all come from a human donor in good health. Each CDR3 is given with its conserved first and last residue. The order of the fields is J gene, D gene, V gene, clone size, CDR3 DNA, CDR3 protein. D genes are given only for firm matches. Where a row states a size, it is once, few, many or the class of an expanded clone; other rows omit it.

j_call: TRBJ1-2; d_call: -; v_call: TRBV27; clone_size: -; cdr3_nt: TGTGCCAGCAGTAGGGCTAACTATGGCTACACCTTC; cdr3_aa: CASSRANYGYTF
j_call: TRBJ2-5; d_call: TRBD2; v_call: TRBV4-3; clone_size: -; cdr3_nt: TGCGCCAGCAGCCAAAGAGCGGGGGAAGAGACCCAGTACTTC; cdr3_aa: CASSQRAGEETQYF
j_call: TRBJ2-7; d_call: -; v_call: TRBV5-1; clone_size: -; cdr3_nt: TGCGCCAGCAGCTTGACAACTAGCTCCTACGAGCAGTACTTC; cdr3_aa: CASSLTTSSYEQYF
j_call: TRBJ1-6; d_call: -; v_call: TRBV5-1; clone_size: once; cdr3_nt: TGCGCCAGCAGCCAGGGTGGAAGTAATTCACCCCTCCACTTT; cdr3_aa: CASSQGGSNSPLHF
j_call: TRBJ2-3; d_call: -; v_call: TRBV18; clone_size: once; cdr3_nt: TGTGCCAGCTCACCACGGGGATCAACAGATACGCAGTATTTT; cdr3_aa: CASSPRGSTDTQYF
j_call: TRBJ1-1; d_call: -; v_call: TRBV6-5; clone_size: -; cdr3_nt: TGTGCCAGCAGTTCCCATCAGGACCCGGGTACGGCTTTCTTT; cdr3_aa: CASSSHQDPGTAFF
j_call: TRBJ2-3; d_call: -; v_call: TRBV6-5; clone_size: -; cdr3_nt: TGTGCCAGCATATGGGGCTTGGGCACAGATACGCAGTATTTT; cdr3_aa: CASIWGLGTDTQYF
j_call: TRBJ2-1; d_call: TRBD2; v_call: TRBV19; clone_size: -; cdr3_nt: TGTGCCAGTATAGCGGGGGGCCCGAGCTCCTACAATGAGCAGTTCTTC; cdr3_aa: CASIAGGPSSYNEQFF
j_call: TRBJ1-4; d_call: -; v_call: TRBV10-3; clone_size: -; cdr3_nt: TGTGCCACAAAAGACAGAGTTGCAACTAATGAAAAACTGTTTTTT; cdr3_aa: CATKDRVATNEKLFF
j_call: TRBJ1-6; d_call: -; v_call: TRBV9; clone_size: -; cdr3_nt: TGTGCCAGCAGCGTAGGAGGGACGGACAATTCACCCCTCCACTTT; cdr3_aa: CASSVGGTDNSPLHF
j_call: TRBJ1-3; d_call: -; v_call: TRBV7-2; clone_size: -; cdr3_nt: TGTGCCAGCAGCTTAGATGCGGTGGGTGGAAACACCATATATTTT; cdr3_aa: CASSLDAVGGNTIYF
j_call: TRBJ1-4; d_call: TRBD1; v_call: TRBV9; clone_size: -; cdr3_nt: TGTGCCAGCAGCGTCACCGGGACAGTCAATGAAAAACTGTTTTTT; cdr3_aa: CASSVTGTVNEKLFF
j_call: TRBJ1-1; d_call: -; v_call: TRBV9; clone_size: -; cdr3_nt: TGTGCCAGCAGCGTAGGGAAACTGATGAACACTGAAGCTTTCTTT; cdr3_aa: CASSVGKLMNTEAFF
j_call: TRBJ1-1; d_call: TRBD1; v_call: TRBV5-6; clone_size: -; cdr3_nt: TGTGCCAGCAGCTTAGGACAGGAGGGGAACACTGAAGCTTTCTTT; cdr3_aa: CASSLGQEGNTEAFF
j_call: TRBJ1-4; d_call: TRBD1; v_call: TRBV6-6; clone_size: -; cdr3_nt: TGTGCCAGCCGGGACAGGGGATTTAGTAATGAAAAACTGTTTTTT; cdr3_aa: CASRDRGFSNEKLFF
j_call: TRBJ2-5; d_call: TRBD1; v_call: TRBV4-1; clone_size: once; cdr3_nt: TGCGCCAGCAGCTCGATAGGGACAGGGGAAAAAGAGACCCAGTACTTC; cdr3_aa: CASSSIGTGEKETQYF
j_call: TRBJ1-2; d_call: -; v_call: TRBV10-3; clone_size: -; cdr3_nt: TGTGCCTCGCTTATGGCACTTAACTATGGCTACACCTTC; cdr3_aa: CASLMALNYGYTF
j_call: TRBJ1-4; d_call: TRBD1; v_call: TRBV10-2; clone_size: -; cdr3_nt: TGCGCCAGCAGCGAACAGGGGAATGAAAAACTGTTTTTT; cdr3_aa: CASSEQGNEKLFF
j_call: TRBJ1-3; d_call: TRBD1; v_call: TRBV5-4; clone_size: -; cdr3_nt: TGTGCCAGCAGCCTACAGGGGGCGCAGGGAAACACCATATATTTT; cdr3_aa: CASSLQGAQGNTIYF
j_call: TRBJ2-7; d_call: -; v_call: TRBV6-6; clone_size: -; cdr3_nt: TGTGCCAGCAGTCGAATCCGCTTC; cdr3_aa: CASSRIRF
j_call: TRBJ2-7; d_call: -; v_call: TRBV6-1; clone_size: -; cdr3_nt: TGTGCCAAGCCCGCCGGGGAGCAGTACTTC; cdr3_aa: CAKPAGEQYF
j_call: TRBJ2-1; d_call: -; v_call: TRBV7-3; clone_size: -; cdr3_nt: TGTGCCAGCAGCTCCGGGACAAGACCGTACAATGAGCAGTTCTTC; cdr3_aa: CASSSGTRPYNEQFF
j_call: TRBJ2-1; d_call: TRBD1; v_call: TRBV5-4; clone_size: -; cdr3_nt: TGTGCCAGCAGCTTGGAACAGGGGGTCTACAATGAGCAGTTCTTC; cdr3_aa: CASSLEQGVYNEQFF
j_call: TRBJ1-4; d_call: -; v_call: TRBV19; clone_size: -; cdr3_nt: TGTGCCAGCGGATCCAGGGGTAAGGAGCGTGAAAAACTGTTTTTT; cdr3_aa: CASGSRGKEREKLFF
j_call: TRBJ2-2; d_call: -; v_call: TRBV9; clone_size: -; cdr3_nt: TGTGCCAGCAGCGTAGGGGTTCGCGGATTTGGAGAAACCGGGGAGCTGTTTTTT; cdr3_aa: CASSVGVRGFGETGELFF
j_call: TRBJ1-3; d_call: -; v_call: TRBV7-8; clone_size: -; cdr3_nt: TGTGCCAGCAGCATGGAACGGCCTGGAAACACCATATATTTT; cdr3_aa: CASSMERPGNTIYF
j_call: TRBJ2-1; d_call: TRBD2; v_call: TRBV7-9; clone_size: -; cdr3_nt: TGTGCCAGCAGTCGTAGCGGGGGAGGCAATGAGCAGTTCTTC; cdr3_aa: CASSRSGGGNEQFF
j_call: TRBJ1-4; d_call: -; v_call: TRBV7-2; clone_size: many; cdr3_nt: TGTGCCAGCAGCTTAGCTTCCGGAGAAAATGAAAAACTGTTTTTT; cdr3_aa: CASSLASGENEKLFF
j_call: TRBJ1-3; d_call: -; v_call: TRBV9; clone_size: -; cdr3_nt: TGTGCATCCAGGAGCTCTGGAAACACCATATATTTT; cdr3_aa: CASRSSGNTIYF
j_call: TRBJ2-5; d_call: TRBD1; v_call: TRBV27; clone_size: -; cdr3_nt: TGTGCCAGCAGTTTTCGGGGACAGTTCCAGTACTTC; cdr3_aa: CASSFRGQFQYF
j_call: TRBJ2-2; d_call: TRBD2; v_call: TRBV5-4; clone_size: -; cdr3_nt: TGTGCCAGCAGCTCCGCAGCGGGGGGGAGGAGCACCGGGGAGCTGTTTTTT; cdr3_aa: CASSSAAGGRSTGELFF
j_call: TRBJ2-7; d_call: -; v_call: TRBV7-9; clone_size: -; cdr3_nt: TGTGCCAGCAGCTTGGACGGGTTCGGTCAGTACTTC; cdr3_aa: CASSLDGFGQYF
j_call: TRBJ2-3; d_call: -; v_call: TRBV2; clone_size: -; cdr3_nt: TGTGCCAGCAGGAGGAGCGACATCACAGATACGCAGTATTTT; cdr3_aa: CASRRSDITDTQYF
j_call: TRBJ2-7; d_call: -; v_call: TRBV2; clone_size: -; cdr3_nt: TGTGCCAGCAGTGAACCGGCACAGAGGGTAGGGGGCTTC; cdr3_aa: CASSEPAQRVGGF
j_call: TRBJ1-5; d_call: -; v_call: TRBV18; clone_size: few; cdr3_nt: TGTGCCAGCTCACCACAGGGGAATCAGCCCCAGCATTTT; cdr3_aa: CASSPQGNQPQHF
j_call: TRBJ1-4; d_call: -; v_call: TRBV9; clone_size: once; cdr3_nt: TGTGCCAGCAGCGCAGACATAGCTAATGAAAAACTGTTTTTT; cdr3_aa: CASSADIANEKLFF
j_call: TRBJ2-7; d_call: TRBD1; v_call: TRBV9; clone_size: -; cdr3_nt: TGTGCCAGCAGCCCCGGACAGGGACCCTACGAGCAGTACTTC; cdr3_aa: CASSPGQGPYEQYF
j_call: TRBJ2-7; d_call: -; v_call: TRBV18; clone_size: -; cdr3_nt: TGTGCCAGCTCACCACGGAGTGCCTACGAGCAGTACTTC; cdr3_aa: CASSPRSAYEQYF
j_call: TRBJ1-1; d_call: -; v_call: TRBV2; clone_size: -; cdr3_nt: TGTGCCAGAACTGCAGGGATGGGCACTGAAGCTTTCTTT; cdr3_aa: CARTAGMGTEAFF
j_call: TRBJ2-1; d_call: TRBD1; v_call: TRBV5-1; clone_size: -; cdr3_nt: TGCGCCAGCAGGGGACAGATTATGAATGAGCAGTTCTTC; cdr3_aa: CASRGQIMNEQFF
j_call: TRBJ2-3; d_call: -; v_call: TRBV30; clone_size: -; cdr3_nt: TGTGCTTGGAGTGTAACGCTGGCGTTGACAGATACGCAGTATTTT; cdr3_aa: CAWSVTLALTDTQYF
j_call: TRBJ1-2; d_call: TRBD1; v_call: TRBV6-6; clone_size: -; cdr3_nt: TGTGCCAGCAGTTACACCGGGACAGAAGGCTACACCTTC; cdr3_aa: CASSYTGTEGYTF
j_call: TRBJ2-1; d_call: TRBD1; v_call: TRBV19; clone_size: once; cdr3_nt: TGTGCCAGCTTCTCGGGACAGCACTACAATGAGCAGTTCTTC; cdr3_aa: CASFSGQHYNEQFF
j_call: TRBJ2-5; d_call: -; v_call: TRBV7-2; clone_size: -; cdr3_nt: TGTGCCAGCAGCTTAGTAGAGACCCAGTACTTC; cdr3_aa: CASSLVETQYF
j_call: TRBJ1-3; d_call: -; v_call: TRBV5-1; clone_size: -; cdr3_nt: TGCGCCAGCAGCTTGGTGGGAAACACCATATATTTT; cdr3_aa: CASSLVGNTIYF
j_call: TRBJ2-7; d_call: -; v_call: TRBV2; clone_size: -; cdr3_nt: TGTGCCAGCAGCCACTTCTACGAGCAGTACTTC; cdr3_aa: CASSHFYEQYF
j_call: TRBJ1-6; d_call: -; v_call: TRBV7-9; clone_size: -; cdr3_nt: TGTGCCAGCAGCTCACTTCCGGTGGGGAATTCACCCCTCCACTTT; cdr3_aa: CASSSLPVGNSPLHF
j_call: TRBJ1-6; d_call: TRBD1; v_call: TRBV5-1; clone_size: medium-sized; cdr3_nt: TGCGCCAGCAGTTTGGGACAGACAAATTCACCCCTCCACTTT; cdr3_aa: CASSLGQTNSPLHF
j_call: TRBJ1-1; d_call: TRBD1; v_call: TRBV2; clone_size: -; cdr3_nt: TGTGCCAGCAGGACCCCGCAGGGGGCGGCTTTCTTT; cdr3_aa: CASRTPQGAAFF
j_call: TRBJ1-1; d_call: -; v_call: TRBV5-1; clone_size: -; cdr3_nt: TGCGCCAGCAGAATTCTGAACACTGAAGCTTTCTTT; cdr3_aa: CASRILNTEAFF
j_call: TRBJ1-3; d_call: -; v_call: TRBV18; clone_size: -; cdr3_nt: TGTGCCAGCTCACCACAAAGGGATCTCTCCAATGACTCTGGAAACACCATATATTTT; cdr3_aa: CASSPQRDLSNDSGNTIYF
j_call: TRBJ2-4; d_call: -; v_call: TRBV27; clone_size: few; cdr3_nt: TGTGCCAGCAGTCCAAAAGCCAAAAACATTCAGTACTTC; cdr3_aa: CASSPKAKNIQYF